A selection of T cell receptor beta chains follows, all from one sample in a study of CD8+ T cells in alopecia areata. This table comes from immunoSEQ multiplex PCR, and its TCRdb copy is limited to in-frame clones, with some not included. The sample has approximately 170,000 clones, 50% to 65% seen once; the top ten hold 14%. The sample in question was CD4+ T cells sorted from blood, obtained at week 24, from a patient treated with tofacitinib. The receptors originated from a human donor with alopecia areata. CDR3s include the opening cysteine and the closing phenylalanine or tryptophan. Each record gives: clone size, J gene, CDR3 length, D gene, V gene, CDR3 protein, CDR3 DNA. D genes are given only for firm matches. The size entry is marked missing in some rows and otherwise reads once, few, many or a size class.

.,TRBJ1-1,15,TRBD1,TRBV28,CASRPQGAMNTEAFF,TGTGCCAGTCGACCCCAGGGGGCCATGAACACTGAAGCTTTCTTT
.,TRBJ1-6,14,.,TRBV30,CACGESSYNSPLHF,TGTGCCTGCGGCGAGAGCTCCTATAATTCACCCCTCCACTTT
.,TRBJ1-4,12,.,TRBV19,CASNLGREKLFF,TGTGCCAGTAATCTGGGTCGCGAAAAACTGTTTTTT
.,TRBJ1-2,18,.,TRBV23-1,CASSQILAEQSSNYGYTF,TGCGCCAGCAGTCAAATCCTCGCGGAGCAGAGCTCTAACTATGGCTACACCTTC
few,TRBJ1-2,12,.,TRBV10-2,CASSPANYGYTF,TGCGCCAGCAGTCCAGCTAACTATGGCTACACCTTC
.,TRBJ1-2,13,.,TRBV9,CASSVDGLYGYTF,TGTGCCAGCAGCGTCGATGGACTCTATGGCTACACCTTC
.,TRBJ2-5,14,.,TRBV5-4,CASSPAGQVETQYF,TGTGCCAGCAGCCCTGCGGGCCAGGTGGAGACCCAGTACTTC
.,TRBJ2-7,14,TRBD2,TRBV30,CACHRGGSTYEQYF,TGTGCCTGCCATCGGGGGGGATCTACCTACGAGCAGTACTTC
few,TRBJ2-7,15,.,TRBV13,CASSIRRGGVYEQYF,TGTGCCAGCAGCATTCGTCGAGGAGGCGTCTACGAGCAGTACTTC
.,TRBJ2-5,16,.,TRBV30,CAWSVGGSLRGETQYF,TGTGCCTGGAGTGTAGGGGGGTCCCTCAGGGGAGAGACCCAGTACTTC
.,TRBJ1-6,16,.,TRBV7-9,CASSGGGGSSNSPLHF,TGTGCCAGCAGCGGAGGGGGGGGCAGTAGTAATTCACCCCTCCACTTT
few,TRBJ2-7,13,.,TRBV11-3,CASSLDDSYEQYF,TGTGCCAGCAGCTTAGACGACAGTTACGAGCAGTACTTC
.,TRBJ2-3,15,.,TRBV9,CASSVVDSTPDTQYF,TGTGCCAGCAGCGTAGTGGACAGCACACCAGATACGCAGTATTTT